The clone carrying this TCR beta chain came up a few times. The CDR3 runs 12 residues. Germline V CDR1 and CDR2: SGHRS, YFSETQ. V was cut by 6 bases and J by 6 bases, with 12 bases left in between. The data derive from a study of identical twins. TCRdb fed the 5' RACE reads into MiXCR, producing one record per CDR3 protein. The sample records 690,000 or so distinct CDR3 sequences, roughly 6% being singletons. Material: naive T cells sorted from blood. This TCR was sampled from a man younger than 30 in good health. The chain recombines TRBV5-1 with TRBJ1-1; D is uncertain. This CDR3 is CASNQEGAEAFF. As DNA, the CDR3 is TGCGCCAGCAACCAGGAGGGTGCTGAAGCTTTCTTT.